This T cell receptor (beta chain) was sequenced for a study of T-cell memory formation after mild COVID-19. TCRdb passed the 5' RACE reads through MiXCR, listing each CDR3 protein once. The table has 200,000 to 250,000 distinct CDR3 sequences, more than 8% seen once. V was pared by 1 base and J by 7 bases, with 13 bases between. CDR3 length equals 14 residues. Per the germline V gene, CDR1 is LGHDT and CDR2 is YNNKEL (reference sequence). The specimen sequenced was PBMCs or a T cell subset sorted from them (not recorded which). The rearrangement uses TRBV3-1 and TRBJ1-2, with D perhaps TRBD1 (5 bases). The TCR originated in a man between 18 and 35 years old who had mild COVID-19 (a few samples of this study predate the infection). Cell type and time point are not known. CDR3: CASSQGGVAGGYTF. The CDR3 DNA is TGTGCCAGCAGCCAAGGAGGGGTAGCCGGTGGCTACACCTTC.